Listed here is a single T cell receptor (beta chain). What it recognizes is unknown. This sample stems from a study of cytomegalovirus exposure and HLA in healthy donors. The study, taken as a whole, reports: Altogether, about 160 TCR beta chains were recorded as cytomegalovirus-associated.

PCR involved 60 Vbeta and 13 Jbeta primers. Original data processing: There were about 80 million unique TCR beta chains by a later count, and approximately 11 million of them were shared. Sequenced by immunoSEQ multiplex PCR; TCRdb stores in-frame clones only, minus some. The V and J calls and the clone size are those of that table, but D and trimming were determined from the DNA. Among over 120,000 clones, approximately 80% were seen once, and the ten largest hold 3.9%. Material for sequencing was PBMCs. The TCR comes from a male donor in good health and CMV-seronegative.

Here the CDR3 reads CASSPYSGSNTGELFF. Here the CDR3 DNA reads TGTGCCAGCAGCCCCTATAGCGGGTCGAACACCGGGGAGCTGTTTTTT. This chain connects TRBV5-6 to TRBJ2-2, with 7 bases aligning to TRBD2. Germline assignment: CDR1 SGHDT and CDR2 YYEEEE. The V segment lost 4 bases and the J segment 0 bases; nucleotides outside the gene matches: 6. This CDR3 comprises 16 residues.